One sample yielded the 7 T cell receptor beta chains listed below, sequenced in a study of cytomegalovirus exposure and HLA in healthy donors. This PCR relied on a set of 60 Vbeta primers and 13 Jbeta primers. The protocol was immunoSEQ multiplex PCR, while the TCRdb copy is restricted to in-frame clones and leaves out a portion. Of some 150,000 clones in the sample, roughly 80% were seen once. Input material: PBMCs. The source of these receptors is a man in his forties or fifties in good health and CMV-seronegative.

The chain has TRBV27 and TRBJ2-1, with 9 bases that match TRBD1. V lost 5 bases to trimming and J lost 8 bases; unmatched junction nucleotides: 10. This CDR3 is built from 15 residues. Germline V gene data show CDR1 as MNHEY and CDR2 as SMNVEV (reference sequence). This CDR3 reads CASSPTYRGPDEQFF. The CDR3 DNA sequence: TGTGCCAGCAGTCCCACTTACAGGGGGCCCGATGAGCAGTTCTTC.

The CDR3 bases are TGCGCCAGCAGTGAGCAGGCTAGGGGGCAGTTCTTC. As protein: CASSEQARGQFF. The V and J genes are TRBV10-1 and TRBJ2-1, with D perhaps TRBD1 (5 bases). Germline V CDR1 and CDR2: WNHNN, SYGVQD (reference sequence). The CDR3 extends over 12 amino acids. Trimming left V 2 bases short and J 12 bases short, with 11 bases between.

The chain links TRBV30 to TRBJ1-1; D remains unclear. The length of the CDR3 is 13 residues. V shed 4 bases and J shed 1 base, with 10 bases lying between them. Germline values: CDR1 GTSNPN, CDR2 SVGIG (reference sequence). This CDR3 reads CAWNQGGNTEAFF. For the CDR3, the DNA is TGTGCCTGGAATCAAGGAGGGAACACTGAAGCTTTCTTT.

This clone turned up a few times. The chain recombines TRBV2 with TRBJ1-5, with 8 nucleotides matching TRBD1. CDR3 size: 16 residues. The V gene end was trimmed by 2 bases and the J gene end by 6 bases; junction bases not matched to a gene: 9. The germline V gene has CDR1 SNHLY and CDR2 FYNNEI. The CDR3 sequence is CASSESRGQGIQPQHF. DNA of the CDR3: TGTGCCAGCAGTGAATCCCGAGGACAGGGTATTCAGCCCCAGCATTTT.

The rearrangement links TRBV28 to TRBJ2-7; 9 bases agree with TRBD2. The CDR3 totals 15 residues. Germline-derived CDR1 and CDR2 are MDHEN and SYDVKM. V shed 3 bases, J shed 2 bases, and the junction held 5 bases outside the gene matches. The CDR3 sequence is CASSFTGGGAYEQYF. The CDR3 nucleotides are TGTGCCAGCAGTTTTACTGGCGGGGGGGCCTACGAGCAGTACTTC.

CDR3 in DNA: TGTGCTAGTGGTTTGGGATCGGGCACTGAAGCTTTCTTT. Translating gives CASGLGSGTEAFF. The chain carries TRBV12-5 and TRBJ1-1, with no clear D. The germline CDR1 and CDR2 sequences are LGHNT and FRNRAP. V was shortened by 1 base and J by 4 bases, with 7 bases between the two germline ends. The length of the CDR3 is 13 residues.

This sequence joins TRBV2 and TRBJ2-1, with TRBD2 identical over 7 bases. J gave up 6 bases and V 7 bases, and 3 bases lay outside the gene matches. Germline V CDR1 and CDR2: SNHLY, FYNNEI. The CDR3 contains 12 residues. The CDR3 spells CASTGEGNEQFF. DNA of the CDR3: TGTGCCAGCACGGGGGAGGGCAATGAGCAGTTCTTC. Full variable domain (rest looked up from reference TRBV2 and TRBJ2-1): EPEVTQTPSHQVTQMGQEVILRCVPISNHLYFYWYRQILGQKVEFLVSFYNNEISEKSEIFDDQFSVERPDGSNFTLKIRSTKLEDSAMYFCASTGEGNEQFFGPGTRLTVL.